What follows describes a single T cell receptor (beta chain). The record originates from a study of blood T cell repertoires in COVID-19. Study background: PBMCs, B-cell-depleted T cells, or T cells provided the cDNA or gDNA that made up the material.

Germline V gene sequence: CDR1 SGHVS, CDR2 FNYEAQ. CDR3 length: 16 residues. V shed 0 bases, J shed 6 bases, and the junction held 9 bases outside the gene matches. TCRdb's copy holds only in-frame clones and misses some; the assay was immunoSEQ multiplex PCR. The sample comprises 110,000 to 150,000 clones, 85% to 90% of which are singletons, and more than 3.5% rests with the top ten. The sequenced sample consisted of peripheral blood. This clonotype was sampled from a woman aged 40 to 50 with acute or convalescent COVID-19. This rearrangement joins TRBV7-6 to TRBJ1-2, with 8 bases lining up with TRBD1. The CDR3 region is CASSLASGQGEDGYTF. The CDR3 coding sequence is TGTGCCAGCAGCTTAGCCTCTGGACAGGGTGAAGATGGCTACACCTTC.